This is a list of T cell receptor beta chains from one sample in a study of beta chain features in type 1 diabetes. The repertoire was sequenced with immunoSEQ multiplex PCR; TCRdb's copy has only in-frame clones and lacks some. The sample has 900,000 or so clones; 15% to 20% are singletons. Material for sequencing was naive CD4+ T cells from blood. All receptors derive from a woman younger than 35 in good health. Both conserved end residues are part of each CDR3. D genes are given only for firm matches. The size of a clone is reported for some rows only, either as once, few or many, or as a class for expanded clones.

d_call j_call clone_size v_call cdr3_aa cdr3_nt
TRBD1 TRBJ2-3 few TRBV5-5 CASSRNTGGLVGTDTQYF TGTGCCAGCAGCCGTAATACAGGGGGACTTGTAGGCACAGACACGCAGTATTTT
NA TRBJ2-1 once TRBV12-5 CASGFLGGRNNEQFF TGTGCTAGTGGTTTCCTTGGGGGGAGGAACAATGAGCAGTTCTTC
NA TRBJ1-1 NA TRBV9 CASSVDGHKNTEAFF TGTGCCAGCAGCGTAGATGGACACAAGAACACTGAAGCTTTCTTT
NA TRBJ2-7 NA TRBV7-2 CASSLSFGLAGEQYF TGTGCCAGCAGCTTAAGCTTCGGACTCGCGGGAGAGCAGTACTTC
TRBD2 TRBJ2-1 few TRBV28 CASRGTSVNEQFF TGTGCCAGCAGAGGGACTAGCGTCAATGAGCAGTTCTTC
TRBD2 TRBJ2-3 few TRBV4-2 CASSRMPLAGNTDTQYF TGTGCCAGCAGCCGAATGCCCCTAGCGGGGAACACAGATACGCAGTATTTT
NA TRBJ1-1 few TRBV9 CASSPLQKNTEAFF TGTGCCAGCAGCCCACTACAGAAGAACACTGAAGCTTTCTTT
TRBD1 TRBJ2-7 NA TRBV18 CASSRQGSYEQYF TGTGCCAGCTCAAGACAGGGCTCCTACGAGCAGTACTTC
TRBD2 TRBJ2-2 few TRBV29-1 CSGRTSGNTGELFF TGCAGCGGGAGGACTAGCGGTAACACCGGGGAGCTGTTTTTT
TRBD1 TRBJ2-7 NA TRBV18 CASSTTIVGQGIYEQYF TGTGCCAGCTCAACGACGATTGTGGGACAGGGGATCTACGAGCAGTACTTC
NA TRBJ1-4 NA TRBV9 CASSVGRKPNEKLFF TGTGCCAGCAGCGTAGGCCGGAAGCCGAATGAAAAACTGTTTTTT
NA TRBJ2-3 NA TRBV5-5 CASSPAGVTDTLLYF TGTGCCAGCAGCCCGGCTGGAGTGACTGATACGCTTTTGTATTTT
TRBD1 TRBJ2-3 few TRBV11-1 CASRPGTGLVTQYF TGTGCCAGCAGGCCCGGGACAGGGCTCGTTACGCAGTATTTT
NA TRBJ2-7 NA TRBV7-6 CASSLDGGPRYEQYF TGTGCCAGCAGCTTAGACGGGGGCCCCAGGTACGAGCAGTACTTC
TRBD2 TRBJ2-5 NA TRBV28 CASSLSPSGRHETQYF TGTGCCAGCAGTTTATCGCCTAGCGGGAGACATGAGACCCAGTACTTC
TRBD1 TRBJ1-2 NA TRBV5-1 CASSPSTGGQNYGYTF TGCGCCAGCAGCCCATCTACAGGGGGCCAAAACTATGGCTACACCTTC
NA TRBJ1-5 NA TRBV6-6 CASRGFPDQPQHF TGTGCCAGCCGGGGGTTCCCCGATCAGCCCCAGCATTTT
NA TRBJ1-5 few TRBV6-1 CATRFVANQPQHF TGTGCCACTCGGTTTGTGGCCAATCAGCCCCAGCATTTT
NA TRBJ1-6 NA TRBV2 CASSGESYNSPLHF TGTGCCAGCAGTGGGGAATCCTATAATTCACCCCTCCACTTT
TRBD1 TRBJ1-2 few TRBV25-1 CASSLDRDYGYTF TGTGCCAGCAGTTTGGACAGGGACTATGGCTACACCTTC
NA TRBJ2-7 NA TRBV7-6 CASSLNPGPLTYEQYF TGTGCCAGCAGCTTAAATCCGGGACCGTTGACCTACGAGCAGTACTTC
TRBD2 TRBJ2-5 NA TRBV7-3 CASTPSGPKQETQYF TGTGCCAGCACCCCTAGCGGGCCAAAACAAGAGACCCAGTACTTC
NA TRBJ2-5 few TRBV5-6 CASSSLSEQKETQYF TGTGCCAGCAGCTCGTTATCGGAACAGAAAGAGACCCAGTACTTC
NA TRBJ2-7 few TRBV20-1 CSAKSSYEQYF TGCAGTGCCAAGTCCTCCTACGAGCAGTACTTC
NA TRBJ1-2 few TRBV18 CASSPGQFNYGYTF TGTGCCAGCTCACCCGGACAGTTTAACTATGGCTACACCTTC
NA TRBJ2-3 few TRBV13 CASSLQVEDTQYF TGTGCCAGCAGCTTACAGGTGGAAGATACGCAGTATTTT
TRBD2 TRBJ2-7 NA TRBV29-1 CSVVTGASGLAGGLYEQYF TGCAGCGTTGTGACAGGGGCCTCGGGACTAGCGGGAGGGTTGTACGAGCAGTACTTC
NA TRBJ2-3 few TRBV11-1 CASSFLAVTDTQYF TGTGCCAGCAGCTTTCTAGCCGTCACAGATACGCAGTATTTT
NA TRBJ1-1 NA TRBV27 CASSSGWNTEAFF TGTGCCAGCAGCTCCGGATGGAACACTGAAGCTTTCTTT
NA TRBJ2-3 few TRBV7-3 CASTSGTDTQYF TGTGCCAGCACCTCAGGCACAGATACGCAGTATTTT
TRBD1 TRBJ1-5 NA TRBV23-1 CASSQEGQGVWNQPQHF TGCGCCAGCAGTCAAGAGGGACAGGGGGTATGGAATCAGCCCCAGCATTTT
NA TRBJ2-7 few TRBV2 CASSVTGTWGEQYF TGTGCCAGCAGTGTAACAGGGACCTGGGGGGAGCAGTACTTC
NA TRBJ2-1 NA TRBV5-1 CASSLQSPGEQFF TGCGCCAGCAGCTTGCAGAGCCCGGGGGAGCAGTTCTTC
NA TRBJ1-2 few TRBV7-2 CASSFTPEDGYTF TGTGCCAGCAGCTTCACCCCCGAGGATGGCTACACCTTC
NA TRBJ2-5 NA TRBV7-9 CASSLVKGQETQYF TGTGCCAGCAGCTTAGTGAAGGGGCAAGAGACCCAGTACTTC
TRBD1 TRBJ2-4 few TRBV5-1 CASSLDSGQGNIQYF TGCGCCAGCAGCTTGGATAGCGGACAGGGAAACATTCAGTACTTC
TRBD2 TRBJ2-1 NA TRBV18 CASSVAGGSYNEQFF TGTGCCAGCTCAGTAGCGGGGGGCTCCTACAATGAGCAGTTCTTC
NA TRBJ2-7 few TRBV23-1 CASIIRRGYRATAGEQYF TGCGCCAGCATCATCCGGCGGGGCTACAGGGCTACGGCGGGGGAGCAGTACTTC
TRBD1 TRBJ1-3 once TRBV18 CASSPRDRALTGNTIYF TGTGCCAGCTCACCACGGGACAGGGCTTTGACTGGAAACACCATATATTTT
NA TRBJ2-3 few TRBV25-1 CASSEAPGFSTDTQYF TGTGCCAGCAGCGAAGCCCCAGGGTTTAGCACAGATACGCAGTATTTT
TRBD2 TRBJ2-5 NA TRBV7-9 CASSLRGLQETQYF TGTGCCAGCAGCTTAAGGGGACTACAAGAGACCCAGTACTTC
NA TRBJ2-3 few TRBV7-3 CASSLRVPGLGPDTQYF TGTGCCAGCAGCTTAAGGGTCCCCGGGTTAGGACCAGATACGCAGTATTTT
NA TRBJ2-5 NA TRBV13 CASSWALGETQYF TGTGCCAGCAGTTGGGCGCTGGGGGAGACCCAGTACTTC
TRBD2 TRBJ2-5 NA TRBV18 CASSPPGGLAGVSETQYF TGTGCCAGCTCACCGCCAGGTGGACTAGCGGGAGTTTCGGAGACCCAGTACTTC
NA TRBJ2-3 NA TRBV7-2 CASSLRGPADTQYF TGTGCCAGCAGCTTAAGGGGCCCCGCAGATACGCAGTATTTT
TRBD1 TRBJ1-2 few TRBV5-1 CASSLTGSGYTF TGCGCCAGCAGCCTGACAGGGAGCGGCTACACCTTC
NA TRBJ2-4 few TRBV7-2 CASSLSGVKNIQYF TGTGCCAGCAGCTTATCTGGGGTCAAAAACATTCAGTACTTC
NA TRBJ1-5 few TRBV6-6 CASSYTENQPQHF TGTGCCAGCAGTTACACGGAGAATCAGCCCCAGCATTTT
NA TRBJ1-1 NA TRBV2 CASFRNTEAFF TGTGCCAGCTTTAGGAACACTGAAGCTTTCTTT
TRBD1 TRBJ2-3 NA TRBV7-9 CASSLGTGKWNTQYF TGTGCCAGCAGCCTCGGGACAGGGAAATGGAATACGCAGTATTTT
TRBD2 TRBJ2-6 few TRBV10-3 CAISEYSGTGANVLTF TGTGCCATCAGTGAATATAGCGGGACTGGGGCCAACGTCCTGACTTTC
NA TRBJ2-6 few TRBV11-2 CASSRQLSGANVLTF TGTGCCAGCAGCCGTCAGTTATCTGGGGCCAACGTCCTGACTTTC
TRBD2 TRBJ2-1 NA TRBV4-1 CASSQDRRLAGRVNEQFF TGCGCCAGCAGCCAAGATCGGCGACTAGCGGGACGGGTTAATGAGCAGTTCTTC
TRBD1 TRBJ2-7 NA TRBV6-5 CASSYSTGGGYEQYF TGTGCCAGCAGTTACTCGACAGGGGGGGGATACGAGCAGTACTTC
TRBD1 TRBJ2-7 NA TRBV7-8 CASSLEIWGQKQYF TGTGCCAGCAGCTTAGAGATTTGGGGACAGAAGCAGTACTTC
NA TRBJ2-2 NA TRBV6-5 CASRMDSVGTGELFF TGTGCCAGCAGGATGGACAGTGTAGGCACCGGGGAGCTGTTTTTT